These 23 T cell receptor beta chains originate from one sample sequenced in a study of beta chain features in type 1 diabetes (dated by TCRdb to 2017 to 2018). Points the paper makes about the study in general: In all four CD4+ subsets, TCRB CDR3 length was moderately but significantly shorter in type 1 diabetes patients.

The library was built by means of the immunoSEQ multiplex PCR assay. The High Capacity cDNA Reverse Transcription Kit was used to reverse transcribe all of the isolated RNA, meaning that expressed TCRB transcripts were what got sequenced. Not all clones reach the TCRdb copy of this immuneACCESS table, which keeps in-frame sequences only. Checked studies attribute under half of the gap to unresolved V genes and leave the rest unexplained. The sample table shows about 280,000 clones, and over 12% are seen once. The top ten clonotypes cover less than 0.02% of the sample. These receptors are not linked to any known antigen. The sequenced sample was naive CD4+ T cells from blood. In light of the paper, this sample's cell subset or site label describes: true naive CD4+ T cells. These TCRs come from a man younger than 35 with type 1 diabetes.

The sample holds a few counts of this clone. The genes are TRBV5-1 and TRBJ2-5, with 7 bases lining up with TRBD2. Germline assignment: CDR1 SGHRS and CDR2 YFSETQ. V was pared by 2 bases and J by 0 bases, with 4 bases of the junction left unmatched. The CDR3 has 15 amino acids. In DNA, the CDR3 is TGCGCCAGCAGCTTTACCGGGAGGAACCAAGAGACCCAGTACTTC. Translated, it gives CASSFTGRNQETQYF.

This clone was counted between two and nine times. The V gene is TRBV19, the J gene TRBJ2-3; 10 positions match TRBD2. With V trimmed by 4 bases and J by 2 bases, 9 bases remained unmatched. The V gene's germline CDR1 is LNHDA and CDR2 SQIVND (reference sequence). The CDR3 is 17 residues long. The CDR3 region has the DNA TGTGCCAGTAGTAAGCCGGGACTAGCGAGGCTCACAGATACGCAGTATTTT. Protein: CASSKPGLARLTDTQYF.

The chain recombines TRBV4-3 with TRBJ1-6; D possibly corresponds to TRBD1 (6 bases). The germline gives CDR1 LGHNA, CDR2 YSLEER. Trimming shortened V by 0 bases and J by 7 bases, and 13 bases separated the two germline ends. The CDR3 runs to 16 residues. CDR3 residues: CASSQEGTRGNSPLHF. DNA of the CDR3: TGCGCCAGCAGCCAAGAGGGGACCAGGGGCAATTCACCCCTCCACTTT.

The V call is TRBV7-2, the J call TRBJ2-3; 7 bases are a match to TRBD2. This CDR3 spans 16 amino acids. The V segment lost 2 bases and the J segment 4 bases; nucleotides outside the gene matches: 9. The V gene's germline CDR1 is SGHTA and CDR2 FQGNSA. CDR3 bases: TGTGCCAGCAGCTTAATTCTGCGGGAGAACTCAGATACGCAGTATTTT. Amino acids: CASSLILRENSDTQYF.

This clone was counted a few times. The J gene is TRBJ2-5, the V gene TRBV5-1; the D gene is possibly TRBD2 (6 bases). The CDR3 spans 12 residues. V was shortened by 6 bases and J by 5 bases, with 11 bases between the two germline ends. The germline gives CDR1 SGHRS, CDR2 YFSETQ. The chain's CDR3 is CASTVGGETQYF. The CDR3 region has the DNA TGCGCCAGCACCGTTGGGGGGGAGACCCAGTACTTC.

The J gene is TRBJ2-5, the V gene TRBV6-5, with D maybe TRBD1 (6 bases). The ends were cut back, 6 bases at V and 5 bases at J, with 13 bases in the middle. CDR1 is MNHEY, CDR2 SVGAGI, per germline. CDR3 length: 13 amino acids. The CDR3 region has the DNA TGTGCCAGCAGGAATACAGGGACGGAGACCCAGTACTTC. Translating it yields CASRNTGTETQYF.

This rearrangement joins TRBV5-1 to TRBJ2-7; the match to TRBD2 covers 7 bases. Losses at the gene ends were 4 bases for V and 2 bases for J; bases not matched to a gene: 6. Germline lookup yields CDR1 SGHRS and CDR2 YFSETQ. This CDR3 spans 14 amino acids. CDR3 in amino acids: CASSPVGRAYEQYF. In DNA form, the CDR3 reads TGCGCCAGCAGCCCCGTAGGGAGGGCCTACGAGCAGTACTTC.

This clone was seen more than once but under ten times. The chain employs TRBV6-4 and TRBJ1-2; 8 nucleotides agree with TRBD1. The germline gives CDR1 MRHNA, CDR2 SNTAGT. J gave up 2 bases and V 6 bases, and 5 bases lay outside the gene matches. The CDR3 runs to 14 residues. This CDR3 reads CASRFRTGNYGYTF. The CDR3 DNA follows: TGTGCCAGCAGATTTCGGACAGGGAACTATGGCTACACCTTC.

CDR3 DNA: TGTGCCAGCAGGAACTACAGGGACTCCTACAATGAGCAGTTCTTC. Its protein product is CASRNYRDSYNEQFF. The chain combines TRBV27 with TRBJ2-1; perhaps TRBD1 as D (6 bases). This CDR3 region has 15 residues. Per the germline V gene, CDR1 is MNHEY and CDR2 is SMNVEV (reference sequence). Trimming pared 6 bases from V and 0 bases from J, leaving 12 bases between.

This clone was counted a few times. V is TRBV5-1 and J is TRBJ2-7; weak D call: TRBD2 (5 bases). Deletions cut 4 bases from V and 7 bases from J, with 21 bases between. The CDR3 runs to 15 residues. CDR1 is SGHRS, CDR2 YFSETQ, per germline. The DNA of the CDR3 is TGCGCCAGCAGCGAACCGTCATCGGAGGTTAATGAGCAGTACTTC. It specifies CASSEPSSEVNEQYF.

The chain is built from TRBV6-6 and TRBJ2-1, with 9 nucleotides matching TRBD2. The germline CDR1 and CDR2 sequences are MNHNY and SVGAGI (reference sequence). This CDR3 comprises 15 residues. V dropped 6 bases and J dropped 7; count of bases not matched to a gene: 10. CDR3 DNA sequence: TGTGCCAGCAGCACACGCGGGGGGGCCAATAATGAGCAGTTCTTC. Protein sequence: CASSTRGGANNEQFF.

The chain has TRBV27 and TRBJ2-1; D may be TRBD2 (6 bases). This CDR3 comprises 12 residues. Germline V gene data show CDR1 as MNHEY and CDR2 as SMNVEV (reference sequence). V was clipped by 5 bases and J by 14 bases, with 16 bases between them. The CDR3 loop reads CASSPYVGGEFF. CDR3 nucleotide sequence: TGTGCCAGCAGTCCATACGTAGGAGGGGAGTTCTTC.

This clone appeared a few times. The chain has TRBV6-5 and TRBJ2-1, with 9 bases aligning to TRBD2. The CDR3 contains 13 residues. Germline V gene lookup returns CDR1 MNHEY and CDR2 SVGAGI. J lost 8 bases, V lost 7 bases, and 6 bases had no gene match. The CDR3: CASKFASGDEQFF. In DNA form, the CDR3 reads TGTGCCAGCAAATTCGCTAGCGGGGATGAGCAGTTCTTC.

The rearrangement links TRBV12-2 to TRBJ1-2; the table gives TRBD1 as D, unverified against the DNA. TRBV12-2 is a documented pseudogene. The CDR3 runs to 13 residues. The CDR3 loop reads CASRPRGHYGYTF. As DNA, the CDR3 is TGTGCAAGTCGTCCTAGGGGCCACTATGGCTACACCTTC.

V gene TRBV5-1 combines with J gene TRBJ2-2, with 7 bases identical to TRBD1. Looked up from germline, CDR1 is SGHRS and CDR2 is YFSETQ. This CDR3 has 16 residues. V was pared by 4 bases and J by 1 base, with 7 bases of the junction left unmatched. The CDR3 reads CASSGPGQKNTGELFF. The DNA for the CDR3 is TGCGCCAGCAGCGGCCCGGGACAGAAGAACACCGGGGAGCTGTTTTTT. The variable domain in full, completed from reference TRBV5-1 and TRBJ2-2, reads KAGVTQTPRYLIKTRGQQVTLSCSPISGHRSVSWYQQTPGQGLQFLFEYFSETQRNKGNFPGRFSGRQFSNSRSEMNVSTLELGDSALYLCASSGPGQKNTGELFFGEGSRLTVL.

Only a few counts were recorded for this clone. The chain joins TRBV9 to TRBJ2-2; perhaps TRBD2 as D (6 bases). This CDR3 has 16 amino acids. The ends were cut back, 3 bases at V and 2 bases at J, with 14 bases in the middle. Germline CDR1 is SGDLS and CDR2 is YYNGEE. CDR3 amino acids: CASSASAGRNTGELFF. The CDR3 DNA follows: TGTGCCAGCAGCGCCAGCGCGGGGAGAAACACCGGGGAGCTGTTTTTT.

The chain recombines TRBV4-3 with TRBJ1-5, with D possibly TRBD1 on 6 matching bases. CDR1 and CDR2 (germline): LGHNA, YSLEER. V shed 0 bases and J shed 5 bases, with 11 bases lying between them. This CDR3 has 15 amino acids. The CDR3 sequence: CASSQEYREHQPQHF. CDR3 nucleotide sequence: TGCGCCAGCAGCCAAGAGTACAGGGAACATCAGCCCCAGCATTTT.

This clone was counted only a few times. V is TRBV2 and J is TRBJ2-5; TRBD2 matches 10 bases. Germline trimming cut 5 bases from V and 1 base from J; bases unmatched to any gene: 4. Per germline, CDR1 SNHLY and CDR2 FYNNEI. The CDR3 has 15 residues. CDR3: CASSKASGGQETQYF. The CDR3 DNA reads as TGTGCCAGCAGTAAGGCTAGCGGGGGCCAAGAGACCCAGTACTTC.

This clone was found a few times. V gene TRBV6-1 combines with J gene TRBJ2-6; 7 nucleotides align to TRBD1. The CDR3 consists of 15 residues. Germline trimming cut 4 bases from V and 2 bases from J; bases unmatched to any gene: 2. Germline CDR1 MNHNS, CDR2 SASEGT. CDR3 protein: CASSGTGAGANVLTF. The CDR3, as DNA: TGTGCCAGCAGTGGTACAGGGGCTGGGGCCAACGTCCTGACTTTC.

This clone has only a few counts. V and J are TRBV4-1 and TRBJ1-1; D gene unclear. Germline V gene sequence: CDR1 MGHRA, CDR2 YSYEKL. Trimming left V 1 base short and J 1 base short, with 10 bases between. The length of the CDR3 is 15 residues. The CDR3 nucleotides are TGCGCCAGCAGCCAAGTCTTTAGAGGGAACACTGAAGCTTTCTTT. Encoded protein: CASSQVFRGNTEAFF.

The chain joins TRBV2 to TRBJ2-4, with D maybe TRBD1 (6 bases). Trimming left V 8 bases short and J 2 bases short, with 13 bases between. Germline-derived CDR1 and CDR2 are SNHLY and FYNNEI. The CDR3 is made up of 14 amino acids. CDR3 in amino acids: CASSWGTTKNIQYF. DNA of the CDR3: TGTGCCAGCTCGTGGGGGACAACCAAAAACATTCAGTACTTC.

V usage is TRBV14 and J usage is TRBJ2-4; 8 positions agree with TRBD2. The junction had 5 bases not matched to a gene; V was cut back by 0 bases and J by 16 bases. This CDR3 has 12 residues. Per the germline V gene, CDR1 is SGHDN and CDR2 is FVKESK. In nucleotides, the CDR3 is TGTGCCAGCAGCCAAGATTCCGGGAGGGCATACTTC. This translates into CASSQDSGRAYF.

The chain combines TRBV13 with TRBJ1-1; perhaps TRBD1 as D (5 bases). This CDR3 is 13 amino acids long. Trimming took off 3 bases at V and 5 bases at J, with 10 bases between the two ends. Germline CDR1 PRHDT, CDR2 FYEKMQ (reference sequence). CDR3 bases: TGTGCCAGCAGCTTGAGCAGGGAAACTGAAGCTTTCTTT. It encodes CASSLSRETEAFF.